The 28 T cell receptor beta chains given below trace back to one sample, sequenced in a study of shared clonotypes between healthy human individuals. Some clones are missing from TCRdb's copy, which holds only in-frame ones; the method was immunoSEQ multiplex PCR. The data contain under 850,000 clones, 92% of them singletons. CD45RO-negative, CCR7-selected cells formed the naive CD8 fraction, which excluded terminally differentiated effector memory CD45RA+ cells. Source material: naive CD8+ T cells sorted from blood. The receptor set was obtained from a man aged 30 to 39 in good health.

The chain recombines TRBV13 with TRBJ2-7; 7 bases map to TRBD1. Looked up from germline, CDR1 is PRHDT and CDR2 is FYEKMQ (reference sequence). Trimming cost V 4 bases and J 4 bases; bases outside gene matches: 4. The CDR3 consists of 13 residues. CDR3 DNA: TGTGCCAGCAGCTCCGGGACAGCATACGAGCAGTACTTC. Translating it yields CASSSGTAYEQYF.

V gene TRBV11-2 combines with J gene TRBJ2-1; 7 bases are a match to TRBD2. Germline lookup yields CDR1 SGHAT and CDR2 FQNNGV. After removal of 0 bases from V and 5 bases from J, the junction contained 10 bases not matched to a gene. The CDR3 runs to 17 residues. CDR3 bases: TGTGCCAGCAGCTTAGATCACGCACTAGCGACCAACAATGAGCAGTTCTTC. It codes for CASSLDHALATNNEQFF.

The rearrangement uses TRBV4-2 and TRBJ2-1; TRBD2 agrees at 9 bases. Germline-derived CDR1 and CDR2 are LGHNA and YNFKEQ. This CDR3 has 16 amino acids. V gave up 0 bases and J gave up 8 bases; unmatched junction bases: 8. The CDR3 here is CASSQDGGLAQYEQFF. The DNA of the CDR3 is TGTGCCAGCAGCCAAGATGGGGGACTAGCTCAGTATGAGCAGTTCTTC.

The chain carries TRBV2 and TRBJ2-5, with D perhaps TRBD1 or TRBD2 (5 bases each). Trimming took 3 bases from V and 5 from J, leaving 10 bases between them. Per the germline V gene, CDR1 is SNHLY and CDR2 is FYNNEI. This CDR3 contains 13 residues. The CDR3 sequence is CASSEWWGETQYF. The CDR3 coding sequence is TGTGCCAGCAGTGAGTGGTGGGGGGAGACCCAGTACTTC.

The chain carries TRBV29-1 and TRBJ2-1, with D unresolved. Germline assignment: CDR1 SQVTM and CDR2 ANQGSEA. V dropped 6 bases and J dropped 0 bases, with 15 bases sitting between them. The CDR3 extends over 15 amino acids. For the CDR3, the DNA is TGCAGCGTACAAGATCAGTGGAGCTCCTACAATGAGCAGTTCTTC. Protein product: CSVQDQWSSYNEQFF.

The V and J genes are TRBV6-1 and TRBJ1-3, with 10 bases matching TRBD1. V lost 4 bases to trimming and J lost 2 bases; unmatched junction nucleotides: 8. The germline V gene has CDR1 MNHNS and CDR2 SASEGT. CDR3 length equals 17 residues. This CDR3 is CASSGRQGALPGNTIYF. In DNA, the CDR3 is TGTGCCAGCAGTGGTCGACAGGGGGCGTTGCCTGGAAACACCATATATTTT.

The rearrangement joins TRBV4-3 to TRBJ2-3; 8 bases are shared with TRBD2. V gave up 5 bases and J gave up 0 bases; unmatched junction bases: 7. The length of the CDR3 is 16 residues. CDR1 is LGHNA, CDR2 YSLEER, per germline. As DNA, the CDR3 is TGCGCCAGCAGCAGGTTGACTAGCGCTAGCACAGATACGCAGTATTTT. Its translation: CASSRLTSASTDTQYF.

V is TRBV7-6 and J is TRBJ1-3, with D possibly matching TRBD1 (6 bases). Germline assignment: CDR1 SGHVS and CDR2 FNYEAQ. The CDR3 has 18 amino acids. V lost 1 base, J lost 5 bases, and 21 bases lay in between. The chain's CDR3 is CASSLEDTGSGSRNTIYF. CDR3 coding DNA: TGTGCCAGCAGCTTAGAAGACACAGGGTCCGGGAGTAGAAACACCATATATTTT.

This chain links TRBV7-8 with TRBJ1-3, with D tentatively TRBD1 (5 bases). The CDR3 contains 15 residues. Germline V gene sequence: CDR1 SGHVS, CDR2 FQNEAQ. V was pared by 8 bases and J by 0 bases, with 14 bases between. The CDR3 loop is CASRTGGDSGNTIYF. The CDR3 region has the DNA TGTGCCAGCCGAACAGGCGGTGACTCTGGAAACACCATATATTTT.

The rearrangement uses TRBV15 and TRBJ2-7, with 10 bases lining up with TRBD2. Germline values: CDR1 LNHNV, CDR2 YYDKDF (reference sequence). The CDR3 covers 15 residues. With 6 bases clipped from V and 2 bases from J, the junction kept 7 bases outside the gene matches. CDR3 sequence reads: CATSTLAGATYEQYF. DNA of the CDR3: TGTGCCACCAGTACGCTAGCGGGAGCAACCTACGAGCAGTACTTC.

This chain connects TRBV9 to TRBJ1-2; the D is unclear. The length of the CDR3 is 12 residues. Germline V gives CDR1 SGDLS, CDR2 YYNGEE. Trimming stripped 3 bases from V and 7 bases from J, with 10 bases between. For the CDR3, the DNA is TGTGCCAGCAGCGACCGGACGAGTGGCTACACCTTC. This gives the protein CASSDRTSGYTF.

This chain connects TRBV6-5 to TRBJ2-1; a weak D match, TRBD1 (5 bases). Trimming cost V 4 bases and J 0 bases, with 10 bases left between them. The CDR3 consists of 15 residues. Germline V CDR1 and CDR2: MNHEY, SVGAGI. The CDR3 DNA sequence: TGTGCCAGCAGTTCCCAGGGTAACTCCTACAATGAGCAGTTCTTC. Translating it yields CASSSQGNSYNEQFF.

The chain has TRBV27 and TRBJ2-2; perhaps D is TRBD1 or TRBD2 (5 bases each). The CDR3 is made up of 14 amino acids. CDR1 MNHEY and CDR2 SMNVEV come from the germline V gene (reference sequence). V gave up 3 bases and J gave up 4 bases, with 9 bases separating them. The CDR3 sequence: CASSLGVTTGELFF. The DNA of the CDR3 is TGTGCCAGCAGTTTGGGGGTCACCACCGGGGAGCTGTTTTTT.

This chain joins TRBV4-1 and TRBJ1-2, with a tentative D call TRBD1 (5 bases). V gave up 4 bases and J gave up 7 bases, with 19 bases separating them. The CDR3 contains 15 residues. Germline V CDR1 and CDR2: MGHRA, YSYEKL. CDR3 coding DNA: TGCGCCAGCAGCCCAACGTGGACGGAGGGGTCTGGCTACACCTTC. This codes for CASSPTWTEGSGYTF.

The DNA of the CDR3 is TGTGCCAGCAGCCAGGACAGTTCGGATGAAAAACTGTTTTTT. As protein: CASSQDSSDEKLFF. V and J are TRBV16 and TRBJ1-4; tentative D call: TRBD1 (6 bases). The CDR3 runs 14 residues. Germline CDR1 is KGHSY and CDR2 is FQNENV. V was trimmed by 3 bases and J by 6 bases, leaving 11 bases between them.

The chain is built from TRBV5-4 and TRBJ2-3; 7 bases are a match to TRBD2. The V gene's germline CDR1 is SGHNT and CDR2 YYREEE (reference sequence). The CDR3 contains 13 residues. With 5 bases clipped from V and 5 bases from J, the junction kept 5 bases outside the gene matches. The CDR3 nucleotides read TGTGCCAGCAGTGCGGGAGCTGGAGATACGCAGTATTTT. Amino acids: CASSAGAGDTQYF.

This clone is a singleton in its sample. The J gene is TRBJ2-1, the V gene TRBV28; no clear D. CDR3 length equals 12 residues. V was shortened by 8 bases and J by 10 bases, with 15 bases between the two germline ends. Germline V CDR1 and CDR2: MDHEN, SYDVKM. The CDR3 spells CASWAYSHEQFF. DNA of the CDR3: TGTGCCAGCTGGGCTTACTCCCACGAGCAGTTCTTC.

This clone occurred a few times. The chain employs TRBV27 and TRBJ2-2, with D unclear. Germline V gene lookup returns CDR1 MNHEY and CDR2 SMNVEV (reference sequence). V dropped 2 bases and J dropped 6 bases, with 7 bases sitting between them. CDR3 length equals 13 residues. In nucleotides, the CDR3 is TGTGCCAGCAGTTTACAAATGGCCGGGGAGCTGTTTTTT. This encodes CASSLQMAGELFF.

The chain is built from TRBV7-6 and TRBJ2-3, with no clear D. CDR3 length: 13 amino acids. Germline CDR1 is SGHVS and CDR2 is FNYEAQ. Trimming removed 1 base at V and 4 bases at J, with 6 bases between. CDR3 in amino acids: CASSLDGSDTQYF. The CDR3 nucleotides read TGTGCCAGCAGCTTAGATGGGTCAGATACGCAGTATTTT.

The chain links TRBV14 to TRBJ2-3, with D maybe TRBD1 (5 bases). The length of the CDR3 is 15 residues. The germline CDR1 and CDR2 sequences are SGHDN and FVKESK. Trimming removed 5 bases from V and 4 bases from J, with 16 bases in between. The CDR3 bases are TGTGCCAGCAGCTTATCCGACTGGGGCTCAGATACGCAGTATTTT. Its translation is CASSLSDWGSDTQYF.

The chain has TRBV4-1 and TRBJ2-5; TRBD2 agrees at 13 bases. CDR1 MGHRA and CDR2 YSYEKL come from the germline V gene. V shed 1 base and J 4 bases; nucleotides not matched to a gene: 9. This CDR3 spans 18 amino acids. CDR3 protein: CASSQGLAGGAMGETQYF. The CDR3 DNA sequence: TGCGCCAGCAGCCAAGGACTAGCGGGAGGAGCTATGGGAGAGACCCAGTACTTC.

The chain has TRBV29-1 and TRBJ2-2; the D gene is possibly TRBD2 (6 bases). The CDR3 has 12 residues. Germline assignment: CDR1 SQVTM and CDR2 ANQGSEA. Trimming cost V 4 bases and J 8 bases, with 11 bases left between them. The CDR3 DNA reads TGCAGCGTTGTAGGTGGAGGGGGGGAGCTGTTTTTT. Translation: CSVVGGGGELFF.

The chain uses TRBV14 and TRBJ2-1, with 10 nucleotides matching TRBD2. This CDR3 is 16 amino acids long. Germline CDR1 SGHDN, CDR2 FVKESK. With V trimmed by 5 bases and J by 12 bases, 16 bases remained unmatched. The CDR3 spells CASSLSSSGRGITQFF. DNA for the CDR3: TGTGCCAGCAGCTTAAGTTCCAGCGGGAGGGGGATTACGCAGTTCTTC.

This sequence joins TRBV28 and TRBJ1-1; 7 bases fit TRBD1. The CDR3 extends over 14 amino acids. Germline loops: CDR1 MDHEN, CDR2 SYDVKM. V shed 5 bases, J shed 3 bases, and the junction held 6 bases outside the gene matches. The CDR3 sequence: CASSLSQGYTEAFF. The CDR3 DNA reads TGTGCCAGCAGTCTATCACAGGGGTACACTGAAGCTTTCTTT.

This chain uses TRBV5-4 with TRBJ2-7; D remains unclear. Looked up from germline, CDR1 is SGHNT and CDR2 is YYREEE (reference sequence). There are 15 residues in the CDR3. V was clipped by 4 bases and J by 1 base, with 15 bases between them. The CDR3 DNA follows: TGTGCCAGCAGCCCACCCCGGAGCCGGTCCTACGAGCAGTACTTC. Protein sequence: CASSPPRSRSYEQYF.

This chain joins TRBV7-9 and TRBJ2-2, with a possible D match to TRBD2 (5 bases). Germline values: CDR1 SEHNR, CDR2 FQNEAQ (reference sequence). V was cut by 4 bases and J by 13 bases, with 16 bases left in between. The CDR3 has 13 residues. CDR3 in amino acids: CASSSPREDGLFF. CDR3 coding DNA: TGTGCCAGCAGCTCCCCCCGGGAAGATGGGCTGTTTTTT.

The chain joins TRBV10-3 to TRBJ2-7; D may match TRBD1 or TRBD2 (7 bases each). The germline CDR1 and CDR2 sequences are ENHRY and SYGVKD. This CDR3 has 17 amino acids. V was trimmed by 4 bases and J by 4 bases, leaving 23 bases between them. The CDR3: CAISGQGASGESYEQYF. CDR3 sequence (DNA): TGTGCCATCAGTGGACAGGGCGCTAGCGGAGAATCTTACGAGCAGTACTTC.

This clone was recorded once. The gene calls are TRBV15 and TRBJ2-7, with D maybe TRBD2 (6 bases). Deletions cut 5 bases from V and 0 bases from J, with 17 bases between. The CDR3 is 16 residues long. CDR1 is LNHNV and CDR2 is YYDKDF in the germline V gene (reference sequence). DNA for the CDR3: TGTGCCACCAGCCCTACATTAGGGACTTACTCCTACGAGCAGTACTTC. It translates to CATSPTLGTYSYEQYF.